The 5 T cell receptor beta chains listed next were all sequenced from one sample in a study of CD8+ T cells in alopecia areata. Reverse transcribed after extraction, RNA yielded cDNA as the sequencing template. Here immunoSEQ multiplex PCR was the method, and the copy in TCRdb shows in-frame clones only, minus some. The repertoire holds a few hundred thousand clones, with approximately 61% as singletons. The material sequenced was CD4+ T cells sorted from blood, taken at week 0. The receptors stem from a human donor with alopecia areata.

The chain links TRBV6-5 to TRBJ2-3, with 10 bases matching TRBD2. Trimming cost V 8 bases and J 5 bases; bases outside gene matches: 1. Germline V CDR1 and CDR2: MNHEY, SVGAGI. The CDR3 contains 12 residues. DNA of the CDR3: TGTGCCAGCCGGACTAGCGGAGATACGCAGTATTTT. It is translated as CASRTSGDTQYF.

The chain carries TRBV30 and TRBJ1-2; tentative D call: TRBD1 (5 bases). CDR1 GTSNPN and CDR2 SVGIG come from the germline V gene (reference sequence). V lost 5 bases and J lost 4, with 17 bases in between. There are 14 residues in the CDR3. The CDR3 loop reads CAWSSDSGLYGYTF. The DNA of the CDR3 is TGTGCCTGGTCCTCCGACAGCGGACTCTATGGCTACACCTTC.

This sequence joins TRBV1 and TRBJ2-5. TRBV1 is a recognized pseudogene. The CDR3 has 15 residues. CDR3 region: CTSSQDGESQETQYF. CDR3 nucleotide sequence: TGCACCAGCAGCCAAGATGGCGAGTCCCAAGAGACCCAGTACTTC.

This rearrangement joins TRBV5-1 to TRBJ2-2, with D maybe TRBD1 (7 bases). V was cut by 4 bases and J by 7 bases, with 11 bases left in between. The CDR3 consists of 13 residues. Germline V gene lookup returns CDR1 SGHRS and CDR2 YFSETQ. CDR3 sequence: CASSAGQHGELFF. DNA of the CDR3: TGCGCCAGCAGCGCGGGACAGCACGGGGAGCTGTTTTTT.

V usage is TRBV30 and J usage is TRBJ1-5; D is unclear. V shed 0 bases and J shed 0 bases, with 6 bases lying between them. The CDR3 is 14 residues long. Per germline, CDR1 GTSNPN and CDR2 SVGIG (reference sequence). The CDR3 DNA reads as TGTGCCTGGAGTGTATGGGATAGCAATCAGCCCCAGCATTTT. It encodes CAWSVWDSNQPQHF.